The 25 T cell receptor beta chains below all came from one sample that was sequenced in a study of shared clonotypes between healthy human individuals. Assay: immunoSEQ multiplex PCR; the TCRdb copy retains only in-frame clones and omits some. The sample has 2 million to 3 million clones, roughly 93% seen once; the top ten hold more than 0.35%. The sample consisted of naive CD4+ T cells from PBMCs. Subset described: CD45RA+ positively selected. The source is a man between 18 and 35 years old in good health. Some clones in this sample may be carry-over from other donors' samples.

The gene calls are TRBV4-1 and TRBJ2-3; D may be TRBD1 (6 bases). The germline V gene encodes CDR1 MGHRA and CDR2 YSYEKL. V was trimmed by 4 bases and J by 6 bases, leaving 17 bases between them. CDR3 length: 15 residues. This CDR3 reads CASSRRTEEGDTQYF. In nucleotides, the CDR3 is TGCGCCAGCAGCCGTCGGACAGAAGAGGGGGATACGCAGTATTTT.

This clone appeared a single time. This CDR3 is CASRQGGRPQHF. Here the CDR3 DNA reads TGTGCCAGCAGACAGGGGGGGAGGCCCCAGCATTTT. The chain uses TRBV5-8 and TRBJ1-5; TRBD1 agrees at 8 bases. This CDR3 is 12 amino acids long. V gave up 5 bases and J gave up 9 bases; unmatched junction bases: 4. CDR1 is SGHTS and CDR2 is YDEGEE in the germline V gene.

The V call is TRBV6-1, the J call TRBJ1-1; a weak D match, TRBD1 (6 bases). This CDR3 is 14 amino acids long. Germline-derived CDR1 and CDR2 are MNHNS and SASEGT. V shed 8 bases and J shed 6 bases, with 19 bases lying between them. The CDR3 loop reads CASERSRGRPEAFF. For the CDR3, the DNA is TGTGCCAGCGAGAGAAGCAGGGGAAGGCCTGAAGCTTTCTTT.

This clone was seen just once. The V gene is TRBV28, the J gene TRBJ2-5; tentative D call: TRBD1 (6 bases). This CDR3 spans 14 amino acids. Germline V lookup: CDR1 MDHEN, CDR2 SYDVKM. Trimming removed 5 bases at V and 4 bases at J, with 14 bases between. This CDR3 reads CASSPRDNRETQYF. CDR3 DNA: TGTGCCAGCAGTCCCCGGGACAACAGAGAGACCCAGTACTTC.

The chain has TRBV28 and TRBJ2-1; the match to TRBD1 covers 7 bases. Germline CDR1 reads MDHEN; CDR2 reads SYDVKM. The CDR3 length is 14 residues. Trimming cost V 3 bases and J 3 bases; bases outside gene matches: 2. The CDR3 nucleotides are TGTGCCAGCAGTTTGGGACAGATCTACAATGAGCAGTTCTTC. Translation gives CASSLGQIYNEQFF.

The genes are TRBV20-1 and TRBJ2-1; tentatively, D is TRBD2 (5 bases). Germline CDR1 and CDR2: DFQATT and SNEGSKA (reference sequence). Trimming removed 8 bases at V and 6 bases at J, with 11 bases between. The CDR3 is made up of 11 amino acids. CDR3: CSPRRGNEQFF. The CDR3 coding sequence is TGCAGTCCCCGCCGGGGCAATGAGCAGTTCTTC.

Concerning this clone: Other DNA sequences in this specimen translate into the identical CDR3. The CDR3 region has the DNA TGTGCCAGCAGCCAATCAGGGCAGGGCAATCAGCCCCAGCATTTT. It translates to CASSQSGQGNQPQHF. The rearrangement links TRBV16 to TRBJ1-5; D unclear. Deletions cut 0 bases from V and 2 bases from J, with 8 bases between. The germline gives CDR1 KGHSY, CDR2 FQNENV. The length of the CDR3 is 15 residues.

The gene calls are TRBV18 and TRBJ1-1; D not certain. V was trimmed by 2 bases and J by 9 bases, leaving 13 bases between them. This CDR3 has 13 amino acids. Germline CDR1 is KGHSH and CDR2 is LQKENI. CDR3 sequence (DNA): TGTGCCAGCTCACCAGGGAGGGATGGGAAAGCTTTCTTT. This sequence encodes CASSPGRDGKAFF.

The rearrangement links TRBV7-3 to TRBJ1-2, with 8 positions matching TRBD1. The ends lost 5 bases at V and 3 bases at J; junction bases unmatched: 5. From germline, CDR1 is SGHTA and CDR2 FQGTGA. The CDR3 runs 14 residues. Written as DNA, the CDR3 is TGTGCCAGCAGCCCCCCGGGACAGGACTATGGCTACACCTTC. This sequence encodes CASSPPGQDYGYTF. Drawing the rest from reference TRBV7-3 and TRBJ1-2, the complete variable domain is GAGVSQTPSNKVTEKGKYVELRCDPISGHTALYWYRQSLGQGPEFLIYFQGTGAADDSGLPNDRFFAVRPEGSVSTLKIQRTERGDSAVYLCASSPPGQDYGYTFGSGTRLTVV.

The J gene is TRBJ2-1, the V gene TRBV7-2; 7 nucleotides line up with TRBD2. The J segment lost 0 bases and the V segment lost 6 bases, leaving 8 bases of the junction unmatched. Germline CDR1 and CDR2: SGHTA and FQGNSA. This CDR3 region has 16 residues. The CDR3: CASSSSAGSSYNEQFF. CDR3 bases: TGTGCCAGCAGTTCCTCAGCGGGAAGCTCCTACAATGAGCAGTTCTTC.

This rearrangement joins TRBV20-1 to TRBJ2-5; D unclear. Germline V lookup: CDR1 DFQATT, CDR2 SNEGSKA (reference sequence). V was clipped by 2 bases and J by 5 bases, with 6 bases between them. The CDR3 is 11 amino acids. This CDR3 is CSARHPETQYF. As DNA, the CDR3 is TGCAGTGCTAGACACCCGGAGACCCAGTACTTC.

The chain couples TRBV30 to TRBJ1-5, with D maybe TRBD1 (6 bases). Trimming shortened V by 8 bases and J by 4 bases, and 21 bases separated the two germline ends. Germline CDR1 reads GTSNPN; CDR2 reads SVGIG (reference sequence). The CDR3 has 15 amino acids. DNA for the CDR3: TGTGCCGCCCAACACCCCGGGACAAATAATCAGCCCCAGCATTTT. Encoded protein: CAAQHPGTNNQPQHF.

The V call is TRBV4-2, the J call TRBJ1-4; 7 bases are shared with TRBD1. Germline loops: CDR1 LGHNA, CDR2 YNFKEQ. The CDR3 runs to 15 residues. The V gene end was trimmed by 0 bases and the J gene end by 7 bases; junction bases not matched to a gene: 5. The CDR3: CASSQEGGDGEKLFF. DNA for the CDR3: TGTGCCAGCAGCCAAGAAGGGGGCGACGGTGAAAAACTGTTTTTT.

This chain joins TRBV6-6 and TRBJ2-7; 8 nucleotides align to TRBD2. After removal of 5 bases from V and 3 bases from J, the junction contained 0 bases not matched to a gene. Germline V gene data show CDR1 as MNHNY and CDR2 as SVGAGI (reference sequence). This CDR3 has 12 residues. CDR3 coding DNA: TGTGCCAGCAGTAGCGGGAGCTACGAGCAGTACTTC. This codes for CASSSGSYEQYF.

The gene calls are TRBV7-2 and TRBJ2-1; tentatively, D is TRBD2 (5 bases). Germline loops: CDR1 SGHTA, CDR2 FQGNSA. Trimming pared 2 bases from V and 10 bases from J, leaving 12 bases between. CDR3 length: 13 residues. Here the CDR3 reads CASSLSRDTEQFF. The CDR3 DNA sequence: TGTGCCAGCAGCTTATCGAGGGATACGGAGCAGTTCTTC.

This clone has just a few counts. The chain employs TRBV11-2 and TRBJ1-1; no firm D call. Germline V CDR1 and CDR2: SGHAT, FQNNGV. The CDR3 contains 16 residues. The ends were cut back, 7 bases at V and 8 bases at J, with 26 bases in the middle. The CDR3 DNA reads TGTGCCAGCACGACACGGTTGGGGTTGACGGCGTCCGAAGCTTTCTTT. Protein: CASTTRLGLTASEAFF.

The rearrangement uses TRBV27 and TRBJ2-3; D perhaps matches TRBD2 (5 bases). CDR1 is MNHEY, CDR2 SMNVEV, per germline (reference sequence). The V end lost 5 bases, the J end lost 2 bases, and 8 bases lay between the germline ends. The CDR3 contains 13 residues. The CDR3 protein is CASSPRDTDTQYF. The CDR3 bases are TGTGCCAGCAGTCCCCGGGACACAGATACGCAGTATTTT.

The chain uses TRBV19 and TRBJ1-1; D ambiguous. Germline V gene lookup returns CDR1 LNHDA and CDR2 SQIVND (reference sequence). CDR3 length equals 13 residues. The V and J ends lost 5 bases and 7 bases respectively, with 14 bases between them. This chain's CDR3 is CASSAFRGFEAFF. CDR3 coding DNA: TGTGCCAGTAGTGCTTTTCGGGGATTTGAAGCTTTCTTT. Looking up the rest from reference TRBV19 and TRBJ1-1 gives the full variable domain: DGGITQSPKYLFRKEGQNVTLSCEQNLNHDAMYWYRQDPGQGLRLIYYSQIVNDFQKGDIAEGYSVSREKKESFPLTVTSAQKNPTAFYLCASSAFRGFEAFFGQGTRLTVV.

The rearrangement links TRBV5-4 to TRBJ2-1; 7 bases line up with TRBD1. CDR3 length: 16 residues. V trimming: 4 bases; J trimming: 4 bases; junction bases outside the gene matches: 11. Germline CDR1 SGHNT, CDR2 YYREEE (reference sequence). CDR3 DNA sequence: TGTGCCAGCAGCGCCTCCGCGACAGGGTCTTACAATGAGCAGTTCTTC. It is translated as CASSASATGSYNEQFF.

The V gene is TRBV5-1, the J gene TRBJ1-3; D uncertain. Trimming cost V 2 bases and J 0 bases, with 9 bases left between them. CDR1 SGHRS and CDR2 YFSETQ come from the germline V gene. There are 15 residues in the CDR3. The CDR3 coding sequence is TGCGCCAGCAGCTTACATACAGACTCTGGAAACACCATATATTTT. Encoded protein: CASSLHTDSGNTIYF.

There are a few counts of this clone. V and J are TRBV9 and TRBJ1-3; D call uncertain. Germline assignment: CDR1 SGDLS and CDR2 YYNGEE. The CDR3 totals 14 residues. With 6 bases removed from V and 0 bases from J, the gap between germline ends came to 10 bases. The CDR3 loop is CASNRHPSGNTIYF. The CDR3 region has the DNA TGTGCCAGCAACCGACACCCCTCTGGAAACACCATATATTTT.

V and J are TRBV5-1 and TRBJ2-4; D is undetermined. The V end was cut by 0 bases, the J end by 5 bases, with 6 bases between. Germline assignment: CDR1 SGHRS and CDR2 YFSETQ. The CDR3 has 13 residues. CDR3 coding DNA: TGCGCCAGCAGCTTGGGTTTAGAAAACATTCAGTACTTC. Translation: CASSLGLENIQYF.

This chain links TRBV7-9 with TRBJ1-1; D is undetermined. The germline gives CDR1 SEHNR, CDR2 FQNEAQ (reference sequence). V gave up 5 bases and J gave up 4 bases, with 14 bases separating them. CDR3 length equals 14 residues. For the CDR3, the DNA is TGTGCCAGCAGCAGTGTCGGGAGGAGCACTGAAGCTTTCTTT. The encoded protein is CASSSVGRSTEAFF.

CDR3 region: CASSLISSPGNTIYF. CDR3 sequence (DNA): TGTGCCAGCAGCTTAATCAGTTCACCTGGAAACACCATATATTTT. The chain joins TRBV11-1 to TRBJ1-3, with unresolved D. Between the trimmed V and J ends, which lost 2 bases and 2 bases, there was a span of 10 bases. From germline, CDR1 is SGHAT and CDR2 FQDESV (reference sequence). The CDR3 is made up of 15 amino acids.

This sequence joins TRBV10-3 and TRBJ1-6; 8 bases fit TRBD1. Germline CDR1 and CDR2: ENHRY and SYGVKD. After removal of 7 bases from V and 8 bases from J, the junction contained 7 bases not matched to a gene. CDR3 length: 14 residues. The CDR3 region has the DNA TGTGCCATCAACACGGGACAGGATCATTCACCCCTCCACTTT. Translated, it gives CAINTGQDHSPLHF.